The 10 T cell receptor beta chains listed next were all sequenced from one sample in a study of T cells in Graves' hyperthyroidism and ophthalmopathy. The investigators amplified TCR beta CDR3 regions from RNA transcripts. The primer set for the first-round RT-PCR of the TCR CDR3 was HTBI. TCRdb processed the multiplex PCR reads anew with MiXCR; each CDR3 protein has one entry. Of hundreds of thousands of distinct CDR3 sequences in the sample, around 14% were seen once. Input material: blood. The source of these receptors is a woman aged 25 to 39 with Graves' hyperthyroidism.

DNA of the CDR3: TGCGCCAGCAGCCTCCGGGGGGCGGCAGATACGCAGTATTTT. Translation: CASSLRGAADTQYF. The rearrangement uses TRBV5-1 and TRBJ2-3; possible D gene TRBD2, 7 bases. V gave up 4 bases and J gave up 4 bases, with 13 bases separating them. The germline V gene encodes CDR1 SGHRS and CDR2 YFSETQ. This CDR3 is 14 amino acids long. The full variable domain, with the rest looked up from reference TRBV5-1 and TRBJ2-3, is KAGVTQTPRYLIKTRGQQVTLSCSPISGHRSVSWYQQTPGQGLQFLFEYFSETQRNKGNFPGRFSGRQFSNSRSEMNVSTLELGDSALYLCASSLRGAADTQYFGPGTRLTVL.

The sample holds a few counts of this clonotype. The chain links TRBV15 to TRBJ2-7, with 13 bases that match TRBD2. The germline gives CDR1 LNHNV, CDR2 YYDKDF (reference sequence). The length of the CDR3 is 14 residues. V trimming: 5 bases; J trimming: 7 bases; junction bases outside the gene matches: 5. CDR3: CATSPGLAGWEQYF. CDR3 sequence (DNA): TGTGCCACCAGCCCGGGACTAGCGGGATGGGAGCAGTACTTC.

This clonotype was detected a few times. V and J are TRBV7-2 and TRBJ2-1, with 10 positions matching TRBD1. This CDR3 is 15 amino acids long. CDR1 is SGHTA and CDR2 is FQGNSA in the germline V gene. Trimming cost V 5 bases and J 7 bases; bases outside gene matches: 8. The CDR3 region is CASSPRTGGYNEQFF. The CDR3 DNA reads TGTGCCAGCAGCCCAAGGACAGGGGGTTATAATGAGCAGTTCTTC.

This clonotype was picked up many times. The chain couples TRBV18 to TRBJ2-1, with 7 bases aligning to TRBD2. In germline, CDR1 is KGHSH, CDR2 LQKENI. The CDR3 runs to 15 residues. With V trimmed by 0 bases and J by 6 bases, 5 bases remained unmatched. CDR3 coding DNA: TGTGCCAGCTCACCACCGGGGACTATTCGCAATGAGCAGTTCTTC. The encoded protein is CASSPPGTIRNEQFF. The full variable domain, with the rest looked up from reference TRBV18 and TRBJ2-1, is NAGVMQNPRHLVRRRGQEARLRCSPMKGHSHVYWYRQLPEEGLKFMVYLQKENIIDESGMPKERFSAEFPKEGPSILRIQQVVRGDSAAYFCASSPPGTIRNEQFFGPGTRLTVL.

This clonotype was seen more than once but under ten times. This chain connects TRBV6-1 to TRBJ2-7; 7 bases are shared with TRBD1. The CDR3 covers 20 residues. The germline V gene encodes CDR1 MNHNS and CDR2 SASEGT. V lost 1 base to trimming and J lost 4 bases; unmatched junction nucleotides: 22. The CDR3 sequence: CASSEVIEGADDSFRYEQYF. The CDR3 DNA is TGTGCCAGCAGTGAAGTAATAGAGGGGGCAGACGATTCGTTCCGATACGAGCAGTACTTC.

This clonotype has a handful of counts. The genes are TRBV5-1 and TRBJ1-3; no reliable D call. The germline CDR1 and CDR2 sequences are SGHRS and YFSETQ. There are 15 residues in the CDR3. Trimming left V 2 bases short and J 0 bases short, with 9 bases between. The CDR3, as DNA: TGCGCCAGCAGCTTCGGCAGGAGCTCTGGAAACACCATATATTTT. Translating it yields CASSFGRSSGNTIYF.

This clonotype was seen ten or more times. This chain joins TRBV7-3 and TRBJ2-3; the match to TRBD2 covers 11 bases. The CDR3 runs to 15 residues. Trimming removed 5 bases from V and 6 bases from J; junction bases left unmatched: 7. The germline V gene has CDR1 SGHTA and CDR2 FQGTGA. As DNA, the CDR3 is TGTGCCAGCAGCCCAATAGCGGGAGGGGCGGATACGCAGTATTTT. It codes for CASSPIAGGADTQYF.

This clonotype was seen ten or more times. J is TRBJ1-2 and V is TRBV10-3; D is ambiguous. The CDR3 is 15 residues long. Trimming took 0 bases from V and 7 from J, leaving 15 bases between them. The germline gives CDR1 ENHRY, CDR2 SYGVKD. The CDR3 spells CAISESLGLRSGYTF. CDR3 DNA sequence: TGTGCCATCAGTGAGTCTCTCGGGCTTCGAAGTGGCTACACCTTC.

About this clonotype itself: In this CDR3 the conserved last residue, phenylalanine or tryptophan, is missing, so a read error is likely. The V call is TRBV12-3 or TRBV12-4, the J call TRBJ2-2, with 8 bases identical to TRBD2. This CDR3 comprises 16 residues. The J segment lost 5 bases and the V segment lost 5 bases, leaving 10 bases of the junction unmatched. CDR3 DNA: TGTGCCAGCAGTACAAGACTAGCGATGGGGACCGGGGAGCTGTTTTGT. Encoded protein: CASSTRLAMGTGELFC.

The chain carries TRBV2 and TRBJ2-6, with TRBD1 as a possible D gene (6 bases). V shed 6 bases and J shed 0 bases, with 9 bases lying between them. CDR3 length equals 15 residues. Per germline, CDR1 SNHLY and CDR2 FYNNEI. CDR3 region: CASRGANSGANVLTF. CDR3 in DNA: TGTGCCAGCAGGGGGGCCAACTCTGGGGCCAACGTCCTGACTTTC.